This paragraph covers one T cell receptor beta chain sequence. Its antigen specificity is not known. CDR1 LNHNV and CDR2 YYDKDF were looked up in the germline V gene (reference sequence). Including cysteine and phenylalanine, the CDR3 has 15 amino acids. The DNA sequence is not available. The sequencer listed for this sample is NextSeq 550. The Human TCR Profiling Kit (MiLaboratory) was used to prepare UMI-labeled 5' RACE TRB cDNA libraries. The full amount of extracted RNA was used for cDNA synthesis, and the full amount of resulting cDNA was used for PCR amplification. The libraries were made side by side, with each library going through the same number of PCR cycles. The study's processing was this. MIGEC and MiXCR extracted about 53,000 +/- 10,000 unique UMI-labeled TRB cDNA molecules per library, requiring at least two reads per UMI. On average, each library contained roughly 40,000 +/- 10,000 functional in-frame TRB CDR3 nucleotide clonotypes without stop codons. After downsampling to 5000 UMI-labeled TRB molecules per sample, diversity metrics, including normalized Shannon-Wiener and Chao1, were computed in VDJtools. VDJtools computed clonotype-size-weighted physicochemical properties of the central five CDR3 residues: interaction energy, strength, volume and Kidera factor 4. The reads, reprocessed by TCRdb, yield one row per CDR3 protein sequence and no DNA. The V and J calls were determined by TCRdb, not by the authors. The sample table records about 62,000 distinct CDR3 sequences. The biggest ten clones account for 4.3% of the sample.

The source of the sample is a study of CXCR3-negative and CXCR3-positive naive CD8 T cells (dated by TCRdb to about 2019). Turning to the overall study: In total, 130 million to 150 million TRB reads were obtained, or roughly 1.5 +/- 0.3 million reads per library. TRBV-TRBJ cluster analysis included naive subsets from roughly 5 donors and memory cells from 3 donors. Data from under 12 donors, pooled across two independent experiments, went into the diversity and physicochemical repertoire analyses. General study outcomes and caveats: Freshly isolated PBMCs were used for most assays because CXCR3 expression partially decreased after cryopreservation. TRB CDR3s from CXCR3-positive naive cells showed higher hydrophobicity (lower Kidera factor 4), lower energy, and higher strength and volume indices than CXCR3-negative naive cells. Similar TRBV-TRBJ usage was shown by naive CXCR3-negative and CXCR3-positive cells from the same donor, whereas distinct patterns were shown by memory cells. Because surface CD5, which has been linked to self-reactivity in mice, was comparable between naive subsets, TCR interaction strength was also inferred from TRB CDR3 physicochemical properties. Repertoire diversity was comparably high in both naive subsets but much lower in memory CD8+ T cells.

Each CD8+ T cell subset was flow-sorted in triplicate, with fewer than 350,000 cells per subset placed directly into RLT lysis buffer. To exclude memory contaminants, naive CD8+ T cells were stringently defined as CD45RO-CCR7+CD27+CD95-. Peripheral blood mononuclear cells were isolated from buffy coats using standard density gradient centrifugation. Naive CXCR3-negative and CXCR3-positive CD8+ T cells were flow-sorted on a FACSAria III. Total RNA was extracted from sorted cells using an RNeasy Mini Kit. The receptor was isolated from a human donor in good health. Some clones in this sample may be carry-over from other donors' samples. The chain employs TRBV15 and TRBJ1-1; there is no DNA to check the TCRdb D call of TRBD1. The sample consisted of naive CXCR3- CD8+ T cells from blood. The cell subset or site label corresponds to: CD45RO-CCR7+CD27+CD95- naive CD8+ T cells lacking CXCR3 (TNR3-). The CDR3 sequence is CATSREDSMYTEAFF.